This record covers a single TCR beta chain. The target antigen is unknown. Assay: immunoSEQ multiplex PCR; the TCRdb copy retains only in-frame clones and omits some. The table has hundreds of thousands of clones, roughly 95% seen once. The sample comes from a study of shared clonotypes between healthy human individuals. Study overall: Donors had three CD4 naive, three CD4 memory, two CD8 naive and one CD8 memory plate apiece. Regarding the study as a whole: The represented genetic and exposure-history diversity was limited by the small number of donors. Non-shared clonotypes displayed generation probabilities falling below those of clonotypes present in all four donors.

After removal of 3 bases from V and 13 bases from J, the junction contained 20 bases not matched to a gene. Per the germline V gene, CDR1 is MDHEN and CDR2 is SYDVKM. CDR3 length: 17 amino acids. The study drew all its donors from Caucasian adults living in Nashville, Tennessee. This TCR derives from a woman under 40 in good health. Sequenced material: naive CD4+ T cells sorted from blood. The subset here: CD45RA+ positively selected. The V and J genes are TRBV28 and TRBJ1-5; 8 bases match TRBD1. The CDR3 sequence is CASSFKRLGTGPRAQHF. CDR3 DNA: TGTGCCAGCAGTTTTAAGCGTCTAGGGACAGGTCCCCGGGCGCAGCATTTT.